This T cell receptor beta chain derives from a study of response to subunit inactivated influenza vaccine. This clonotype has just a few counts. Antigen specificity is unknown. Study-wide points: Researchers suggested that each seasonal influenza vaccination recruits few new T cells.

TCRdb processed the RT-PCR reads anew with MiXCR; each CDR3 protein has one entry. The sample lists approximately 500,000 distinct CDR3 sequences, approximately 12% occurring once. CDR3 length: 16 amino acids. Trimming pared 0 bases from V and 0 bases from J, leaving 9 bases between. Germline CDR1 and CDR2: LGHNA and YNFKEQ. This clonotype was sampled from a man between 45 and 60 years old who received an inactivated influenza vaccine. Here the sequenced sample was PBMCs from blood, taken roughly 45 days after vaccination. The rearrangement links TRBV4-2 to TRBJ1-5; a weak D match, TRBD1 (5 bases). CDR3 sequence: CASSQDTGSSNQPQHF. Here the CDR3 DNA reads TGTGCCAGCAGCCAAGATACAGGCTCTAGCAATCAGCCCCAGCATTTT.